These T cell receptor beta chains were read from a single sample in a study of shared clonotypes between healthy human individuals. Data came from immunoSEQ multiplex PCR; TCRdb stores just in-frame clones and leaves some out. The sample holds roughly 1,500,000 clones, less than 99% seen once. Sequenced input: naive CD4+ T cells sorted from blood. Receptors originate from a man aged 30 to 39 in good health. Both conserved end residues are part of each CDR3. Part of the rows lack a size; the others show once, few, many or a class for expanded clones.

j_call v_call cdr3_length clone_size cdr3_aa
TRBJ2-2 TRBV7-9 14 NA CASSWDLNTGELFF
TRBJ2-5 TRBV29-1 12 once CSVPDSQETQYF
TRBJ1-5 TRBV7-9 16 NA CASSLDRGVINQPQHF
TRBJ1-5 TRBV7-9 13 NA CASSPSLGQPQHF
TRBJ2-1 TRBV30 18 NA CAWSVRASGRRFYNEQFF
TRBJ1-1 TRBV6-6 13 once CASSTVRNTEAFF
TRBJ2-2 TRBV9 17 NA CASSAPGRGIDTGELFF
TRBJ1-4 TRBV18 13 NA CASSPGGEEKLFF
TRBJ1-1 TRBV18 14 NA CASSPGVVDTEAFF
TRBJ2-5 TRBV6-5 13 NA CASSGDLRETQYF
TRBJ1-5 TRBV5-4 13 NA CASSTDGGQPQHF
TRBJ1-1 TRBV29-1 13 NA CSAAMDLNTEAFF
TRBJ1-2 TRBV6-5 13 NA CASSDQDTYGYTF
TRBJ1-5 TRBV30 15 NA CAWSTGWNVNQPQHF
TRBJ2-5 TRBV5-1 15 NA CASSLEYGGRETQYF
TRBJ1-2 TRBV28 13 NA CASSKDRGYGYTF
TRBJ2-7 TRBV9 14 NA CASSGWTGSYEQYF
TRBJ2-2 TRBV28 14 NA CASSRTGSTGELFF
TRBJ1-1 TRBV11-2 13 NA CASSLAVATEAFF
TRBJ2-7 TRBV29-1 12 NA CSVGLRAAEQYF
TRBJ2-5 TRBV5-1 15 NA CASSSYRGFQETQYF
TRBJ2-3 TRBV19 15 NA CASTLTATTFVTQYF
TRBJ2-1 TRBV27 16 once CASSLGTVRSYNEQFF
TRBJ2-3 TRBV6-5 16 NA CASSYLAGGPGDTQYF
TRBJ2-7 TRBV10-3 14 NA CAIAPGGRSYEQYF
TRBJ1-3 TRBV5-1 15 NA CASSPNGNSGNTIYF
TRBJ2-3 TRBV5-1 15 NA CASSQGTSGTDTQYF
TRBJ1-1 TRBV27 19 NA CASSSIWDSGKNMNTEAFF
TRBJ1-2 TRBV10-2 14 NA CASSDSVGQYGYTF
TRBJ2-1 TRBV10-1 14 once CASSGGSPQNEQFF
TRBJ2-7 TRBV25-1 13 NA CASSEFMGGEQYF
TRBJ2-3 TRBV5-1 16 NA CASSLGAGGPTDTQYF
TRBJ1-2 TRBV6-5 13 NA CASRIGRGHGYTF
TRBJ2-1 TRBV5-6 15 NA CASSLEYGARNEQFF
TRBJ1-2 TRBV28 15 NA CASSLLLPVQYGYTF
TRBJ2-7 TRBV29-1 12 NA CSVQGSSYEQYF
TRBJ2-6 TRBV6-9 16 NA CARSGLSGSGANVLTF
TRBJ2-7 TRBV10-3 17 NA CAISESRPGDSKHEQYF
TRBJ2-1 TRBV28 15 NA CASSPMGTADNEQFF
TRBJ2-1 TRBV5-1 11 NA CASSQNNEQFF
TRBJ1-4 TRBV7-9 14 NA CASSLGLSNEKLFF
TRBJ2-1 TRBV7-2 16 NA CASIKELAGGVDEQFF
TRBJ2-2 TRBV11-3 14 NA CASSSDRGTGELFF
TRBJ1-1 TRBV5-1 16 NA CASSSYWDREGSEAFF
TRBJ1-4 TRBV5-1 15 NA CASSRVGQLDEKLFF
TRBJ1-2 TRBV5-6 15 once CASSSYRGNNYGYTF
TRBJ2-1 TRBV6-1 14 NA CASWSSRTYNEQFF
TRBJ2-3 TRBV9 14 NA CASSVDVGGGTQYF
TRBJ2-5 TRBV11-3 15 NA CASSLGNRGLETQYF
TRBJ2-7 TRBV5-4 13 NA CASSLAGGDEQYF
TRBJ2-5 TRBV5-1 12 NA CASRLVGGTQYF
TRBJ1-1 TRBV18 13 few CASSPTANTEAFF
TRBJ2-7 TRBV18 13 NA CASSPTGEYEQYF
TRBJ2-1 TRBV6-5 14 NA CASSPGLESNEQFF
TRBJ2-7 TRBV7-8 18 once CASSLRGAVGDLRDEQYF
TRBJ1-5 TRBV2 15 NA CASSEGQSGSQPQHF
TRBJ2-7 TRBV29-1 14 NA CSVTPPGSSYEQYF
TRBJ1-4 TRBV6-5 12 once CASGATNEKLFF
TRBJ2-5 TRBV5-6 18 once CASSLVLELAGYQETQYF